Listed below are T cell receptor beta chains from one sample, sequenced in a study of multiple sclerosis patients with progressive multifocal leukoencephalopathy. Profiling relied on immunoSEQ multiplex PCR, and the TCRdb table lists in-frame clones only, not all of them. The sample yields about 31,000 clones, roughly 89% seen once. The sequencing here drew on PBMCs, taken from a patient treated with natalizumab. These receptors were obtained from a middle-aged woman with progressive multifocal leukoencephalopathy. Both conserved end residues are part of each CDR3. D genes are given only for firm matches. Not every row has a clone size; where given, it reads once, few, many or a size class.

clone_size | j_call | d_call | v_call | cdr3_nt | cdr3_aa
. | TRBJ2-5 | . | TRBV7-2 | TGTGCCAGCAGCTTAATGGGACTTCTGGGGGAGACCCAGTACTTC | CASSLMGLLGETQYF
. | TRBJ2-7 | . | TRBV29-1 | TGCAGCGTTCGCAGGGGGGAATACGAGCAGTACTTC | CSVRRGEYEQYF
. | TRBJ2-5 | . | TRBV19 | TGTGCCAGTAGTATGATGGTGGGGAGGCTGAACCAAGAGACCCAGTACTTC | CASSMMVGRLNQETQYF
. | TRBJ1-1 | . | TRBV5-1 | TGCGCCAGCAGCTTGGAGGGGGTCGGGGGCACTGAAGCTTTCTTT | CASSLEGVGGTEAFF
few | TRBJ1-1 | TRBD1 | TRBV7-9 | TGTGCCAGCAGCGACGGGACAGGGAGTACTGAAGCTTTCTTT | CASSDGTGSTEAFF
. | TRBJ2-1 | TRBD2 | TRBV14 | TGTGCCAGCAGCGCTTTTGGCGGGGGGCCCCCGTTCTTC | CASSAFGGGPPFF
. | TRBJ2-5 | . | TRBV7-7 | TGTGCTAGCTCGTCAGGAGCAACGGGAGAGACCCAGTACTTC | CASSSGATGETQYF
. | TRBJ1-2 | . | TRBV7-4 | TGTGCCAGCAGCCCCCGCCCCCGACAGCGGCTCAACTCTGGCTACACCTTC | CASSPRPRQRLNSGYTF
. | TRBJ2-1 | TRBD2 | TRBV7-2 | TGTGCCAGCAGCCCCCCGGGTAGCGGGGCTATCGAGGGGCAGTTCTTC | CASSPPGSGAIEGQFF
. | TRBJ2-4 | . | TRBV27 | TGTGCCAGCAGTTTAAAGGGGGTTAACATTCAGTACTTC | CASSLKGVNIQYF
. | TRBJ1-2 | TRBD1 | TRBV6-1 | TGTGCCAGCAGGATGGACAGGGGGTATGGCTACACCTTC | CASRMDRGYGYTF
few | TRBJ2-1 | TRBD2 | TRBV7-2 | TGTGCCAGCAGCTCGAAGAGCGGGGGACGATACAATGAGCAGTTCTTC | CASSSKSGGRYNEQFF
. | TRBJ2-7 | . | TRBV7-2 | TGTGCCAGCAGCTCACGGGGCTCCCCCTACGAGCAGTACTTC | CASSSRGSPYEQYF
. | TRBJ1-2 | . | TRBV5-1 | TGCGCCAGCAGCTTGGCCGTGGGTGCCTATGGCTACACCTTC | CASSLAVGAYGYTF
. | TRBJ1-5 | . | TRBV28 | TGTGCCAGCAGGAAGGCAGGGAGCAATCAGCCCCAGCATTTT | CASRKAGSNQPQHF
. | TRBJ1-5 | . | TRBV29-1 | TGCAGCGTTGAAGATGGGGATCAGCCCCAGCATTTT | CSVEDGDQPQHF